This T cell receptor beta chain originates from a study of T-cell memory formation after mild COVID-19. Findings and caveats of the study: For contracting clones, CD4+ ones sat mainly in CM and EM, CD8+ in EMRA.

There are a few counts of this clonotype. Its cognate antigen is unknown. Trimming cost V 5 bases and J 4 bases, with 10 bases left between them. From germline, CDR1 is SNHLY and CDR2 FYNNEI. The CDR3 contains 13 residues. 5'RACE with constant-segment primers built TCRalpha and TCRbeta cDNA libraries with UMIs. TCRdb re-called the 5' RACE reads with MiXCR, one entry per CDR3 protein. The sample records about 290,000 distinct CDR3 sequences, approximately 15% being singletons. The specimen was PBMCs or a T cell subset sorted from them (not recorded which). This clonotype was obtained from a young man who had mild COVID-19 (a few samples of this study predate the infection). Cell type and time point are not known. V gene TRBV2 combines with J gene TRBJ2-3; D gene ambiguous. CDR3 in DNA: TGTGCCAGCAGTCCTCACCCCGCAGATACGCAGTATTTT. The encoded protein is CASSPHPADTQYF.